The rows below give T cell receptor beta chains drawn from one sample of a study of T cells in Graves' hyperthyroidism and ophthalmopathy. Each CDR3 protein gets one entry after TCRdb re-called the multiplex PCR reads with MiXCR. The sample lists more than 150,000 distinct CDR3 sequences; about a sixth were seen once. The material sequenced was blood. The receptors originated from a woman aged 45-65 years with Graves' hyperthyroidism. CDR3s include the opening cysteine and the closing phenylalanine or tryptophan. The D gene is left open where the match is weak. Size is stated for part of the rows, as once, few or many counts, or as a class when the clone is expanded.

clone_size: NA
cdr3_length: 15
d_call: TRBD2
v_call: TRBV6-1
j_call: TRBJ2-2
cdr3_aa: CASSPRGGTTGELFF
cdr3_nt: TGTGCCAGCAGTCCAAGGGGAGGGACCACCGGGGAGCTGTTTTTT

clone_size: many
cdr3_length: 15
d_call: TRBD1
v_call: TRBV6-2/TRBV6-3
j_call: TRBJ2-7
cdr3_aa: CASSYDRETSYEQYF
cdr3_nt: TGTGCCAGCAGTTACGACAGGGAAACATCCTACGAGCAGTACTTC

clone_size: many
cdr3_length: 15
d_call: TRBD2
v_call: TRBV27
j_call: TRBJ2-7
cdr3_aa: CASKISGGTNYEQYF
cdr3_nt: TGTGCCAGCAAAATCAGCGGGGGTACTAACTACGAGCAGTACTTC

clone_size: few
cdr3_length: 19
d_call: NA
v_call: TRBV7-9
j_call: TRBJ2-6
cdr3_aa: CASSISTGTFASGANVLTF
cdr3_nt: TGTGCCAGCAGCATTTCGACAGGCACATTCGCCTCTGGGGCCAACGTCCTGACTTTC

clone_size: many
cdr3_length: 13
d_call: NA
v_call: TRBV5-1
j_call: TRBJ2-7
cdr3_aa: CASSQDASYEQYF
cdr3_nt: TGCGCCAGCAGCCAGGACGCGTCCTACGAGCAGTACTTC

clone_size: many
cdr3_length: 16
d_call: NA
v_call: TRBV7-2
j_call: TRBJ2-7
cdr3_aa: CASSLIGGGGAYEQYF
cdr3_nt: TGTGCCAGCAGCTTAATAGGTGGAGGGGGCGCCTACGAGCAGTACTTC

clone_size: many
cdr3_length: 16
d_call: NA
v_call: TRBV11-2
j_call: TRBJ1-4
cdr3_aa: CASSLDLEAEDEKLFF
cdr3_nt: TGTGCCAGCAGCTTAGATCTTGAAGCGGAGGATGAAAAACTGTTTTTT

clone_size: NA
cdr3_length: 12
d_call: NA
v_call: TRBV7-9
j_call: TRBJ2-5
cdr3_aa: CASSLFGGPQYF
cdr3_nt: TGTGCCAGCAGCTTATTTGGGGGCCCCCAGTACTTC

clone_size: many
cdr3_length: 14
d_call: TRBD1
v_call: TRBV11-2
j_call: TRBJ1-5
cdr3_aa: CASSLGQGDQPQHF
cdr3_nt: TGTGCCAGCAGCTTAGGGCAGGGGGATCAGCCCCAGCATTTT

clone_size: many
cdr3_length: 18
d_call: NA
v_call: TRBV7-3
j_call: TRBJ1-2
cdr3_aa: CASSASGSYPPLGYGYTF
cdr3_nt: TGTGCCAGCAGCGCTTCCGGGTCCTACCCGCCCCTTGGCTATGGCTACACCTTC

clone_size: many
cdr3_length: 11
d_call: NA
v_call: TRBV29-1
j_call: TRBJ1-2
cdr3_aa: CSVWTEYGYTF
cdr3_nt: TGCAGCGTCTGGACAGAGTATGGCTACACCTTC

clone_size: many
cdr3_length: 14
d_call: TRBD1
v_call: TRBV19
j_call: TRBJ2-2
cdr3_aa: CASSVGQGIGELFF
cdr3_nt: TGTGCCAGTAGTGTCGGACAGGGAATCGGGGAGCTGTTTTTT

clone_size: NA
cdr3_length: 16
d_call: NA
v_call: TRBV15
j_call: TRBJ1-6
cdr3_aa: CATTSRRTFYNSPLHF
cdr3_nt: TGTGCCACCACCTCGAGACGGACATTCTATAATTCACCCCTCCACTTT